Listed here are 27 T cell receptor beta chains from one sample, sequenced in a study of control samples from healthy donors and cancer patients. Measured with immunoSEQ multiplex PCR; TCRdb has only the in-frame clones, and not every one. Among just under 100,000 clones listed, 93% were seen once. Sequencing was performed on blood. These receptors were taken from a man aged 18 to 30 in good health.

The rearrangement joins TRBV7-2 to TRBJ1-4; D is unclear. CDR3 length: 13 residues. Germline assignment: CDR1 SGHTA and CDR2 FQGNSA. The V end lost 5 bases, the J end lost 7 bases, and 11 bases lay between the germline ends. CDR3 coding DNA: TGTGCCAGCAGCCCTGAAGGGAGTGAAAAACTGTTTTTT. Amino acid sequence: CASSPEGSEKLFF.

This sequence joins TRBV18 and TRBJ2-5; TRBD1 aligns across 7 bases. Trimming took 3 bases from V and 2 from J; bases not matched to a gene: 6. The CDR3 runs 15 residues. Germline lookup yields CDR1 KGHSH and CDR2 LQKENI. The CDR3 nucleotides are TGTGCCAGCTCACCGACAAAGGACAGGCAAGAGACCCAGTACTTC. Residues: CASSPTKDRQETQYF. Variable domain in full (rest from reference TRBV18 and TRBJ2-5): NAGVMQNPRHLVRRRGQEARLRCSPMKGHSHVYWYRQLPEEGLKFMVYLQKENIIDESGMPKERFSAEFPKEGPSILRIQQVVRGDSAAYFCASSPTKDRQETQYFGPGTRLLVL.

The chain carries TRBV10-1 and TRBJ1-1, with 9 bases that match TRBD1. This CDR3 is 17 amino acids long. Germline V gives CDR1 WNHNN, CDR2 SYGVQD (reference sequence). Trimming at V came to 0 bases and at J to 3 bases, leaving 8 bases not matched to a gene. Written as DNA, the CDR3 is TGCGCCAGCAGTGAGTCAAGACGGGACAGGGTGGACACTGAAGCTTTCTTT. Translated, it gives CASSESRRDRVDTEAFF.

The CDR3 is CASKLGKGNEQFF. DNA for the CDR3: TGTGCCAGCAAGTTGGGTAAGGGAAATGAGCAGTTCTTC. The chain recombines TRBV2 with TRBJ2-1; D gene ambiguous. The CDR3 runs to 13 residues. Trimming pared 7 bases from V and 7 bases from J, leaving 14 bases between. Germline V CDR1 and CDR2: SNHLY, FYNNEI.

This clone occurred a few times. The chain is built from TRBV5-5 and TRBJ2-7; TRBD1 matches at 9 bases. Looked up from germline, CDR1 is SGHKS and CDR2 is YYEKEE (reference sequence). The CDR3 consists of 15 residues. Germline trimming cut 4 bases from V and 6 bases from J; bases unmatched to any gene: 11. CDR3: CASSRDRDRAREQYF. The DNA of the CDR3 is TGTGCCAGCAGCCGCGACCGGGACAGGGCTCGCGAGCAGTACTTC.

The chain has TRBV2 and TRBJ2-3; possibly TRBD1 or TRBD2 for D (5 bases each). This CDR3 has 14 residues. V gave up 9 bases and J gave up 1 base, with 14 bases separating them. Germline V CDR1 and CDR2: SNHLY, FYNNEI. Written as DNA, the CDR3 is TGTGCCAGGGGGCGAGTGGGGGGCACAGATACGCAGTATTTT. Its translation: CARGRVGGTDTQYF.

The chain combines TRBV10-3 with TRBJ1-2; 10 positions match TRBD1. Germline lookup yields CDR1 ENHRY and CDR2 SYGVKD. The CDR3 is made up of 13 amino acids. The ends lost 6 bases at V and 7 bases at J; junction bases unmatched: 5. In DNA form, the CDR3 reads TGTGCCATCAGCGCGGACAGGGGGGTTGGCTACACCTTC. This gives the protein CAISADRGVGYTF.

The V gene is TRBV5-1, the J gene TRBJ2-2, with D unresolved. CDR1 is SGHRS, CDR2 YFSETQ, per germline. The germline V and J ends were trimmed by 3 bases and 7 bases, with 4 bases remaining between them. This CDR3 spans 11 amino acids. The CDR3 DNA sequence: TGCGCCAGCAGCTCGCGCGGGGAGCTGTTTTTT. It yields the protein CASSSRGELFF.

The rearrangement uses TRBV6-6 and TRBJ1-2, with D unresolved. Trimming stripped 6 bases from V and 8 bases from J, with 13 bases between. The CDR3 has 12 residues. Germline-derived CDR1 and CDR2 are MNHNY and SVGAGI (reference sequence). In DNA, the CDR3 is TGTGCCAGCAGAGGTGGTGGCGGGGGCTACACCTTC. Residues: CASRGGGGGYTF.

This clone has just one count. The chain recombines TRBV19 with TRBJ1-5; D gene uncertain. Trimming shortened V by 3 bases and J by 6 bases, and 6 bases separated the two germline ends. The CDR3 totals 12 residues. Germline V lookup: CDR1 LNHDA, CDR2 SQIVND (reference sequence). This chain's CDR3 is CASSIGRQPQHF. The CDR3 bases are TGTGCCAGTAGTATCGGCCGTCAGCCCCAGCATTTT. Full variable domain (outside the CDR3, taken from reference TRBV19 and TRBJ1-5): DGGITQSPKYLFRKEGQNVTLSCEQNLNHDAMYWYRQDPGQGLRLIYYSQIVNDFQKGDIAEGYSVSREKKESFPLTVTSAQKNPTAFYLCASSIGRQPQHFGDGTRLSIL.

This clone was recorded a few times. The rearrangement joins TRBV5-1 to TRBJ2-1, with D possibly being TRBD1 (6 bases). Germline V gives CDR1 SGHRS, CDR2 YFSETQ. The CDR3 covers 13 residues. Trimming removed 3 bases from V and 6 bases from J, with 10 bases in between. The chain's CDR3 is CASSSQGPNEQFF. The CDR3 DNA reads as TGCGCCAGCAGCTCCCAGGGGCCCAATGAGCAGTTCTTC.

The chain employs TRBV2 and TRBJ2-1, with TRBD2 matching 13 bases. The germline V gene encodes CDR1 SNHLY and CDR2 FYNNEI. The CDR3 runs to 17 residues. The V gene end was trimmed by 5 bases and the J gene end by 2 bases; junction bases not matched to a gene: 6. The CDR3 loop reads CASSLTSGGTTYNEQFF. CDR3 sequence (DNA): TGTGCCAGCAGTCTGACTAGCGGGGGGACAACCTACAATGAGCAGTTCTTC. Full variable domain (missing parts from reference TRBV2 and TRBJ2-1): EPEVTQTPSHQVTQMGQEVILRCVPISNHLYFYWYRQILGQKVEFLVSFYNNEISEKSEIFDDQFSVERPDGSNFTLKIRSTKLEDSAMYFCASSLTSGGTTYNEQFFGPGTRLTVL.

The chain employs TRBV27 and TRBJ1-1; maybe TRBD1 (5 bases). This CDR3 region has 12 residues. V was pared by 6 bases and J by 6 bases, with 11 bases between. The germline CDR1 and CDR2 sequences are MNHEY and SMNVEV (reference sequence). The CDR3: CASSDSPSEAFF. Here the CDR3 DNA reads TGTGCCAGCAGCGACAGTCCATCTGAAGCTTTCTTT.

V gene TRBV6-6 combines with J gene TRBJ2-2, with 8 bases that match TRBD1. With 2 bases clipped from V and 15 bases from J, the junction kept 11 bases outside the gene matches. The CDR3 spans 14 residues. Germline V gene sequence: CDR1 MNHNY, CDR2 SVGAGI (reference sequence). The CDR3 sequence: CASSYGARTGLVFF. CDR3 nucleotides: TGTGCCAGCAGTTACGGGGCCCGGACAGGGTTGGTGTTTTTT.

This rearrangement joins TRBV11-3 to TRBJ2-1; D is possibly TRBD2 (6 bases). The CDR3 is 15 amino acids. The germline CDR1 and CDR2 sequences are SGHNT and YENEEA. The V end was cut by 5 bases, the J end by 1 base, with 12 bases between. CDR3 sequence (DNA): TGTGCCAGCAGCAATGCTGGGGGGTCCTACAATGAGCAGTTCTTC. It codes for CASSNAGGSYNEQFF.

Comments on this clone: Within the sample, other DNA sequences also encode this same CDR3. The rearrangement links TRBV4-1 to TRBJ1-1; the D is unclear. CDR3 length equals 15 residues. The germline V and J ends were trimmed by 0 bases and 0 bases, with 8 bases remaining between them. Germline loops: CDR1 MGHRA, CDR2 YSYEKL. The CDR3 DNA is TGCGCCAGCAGCCAAGACCCCGGGATGAACACTGAAGCTTTCTTT. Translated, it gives CASSQDPGMNTEAFF.

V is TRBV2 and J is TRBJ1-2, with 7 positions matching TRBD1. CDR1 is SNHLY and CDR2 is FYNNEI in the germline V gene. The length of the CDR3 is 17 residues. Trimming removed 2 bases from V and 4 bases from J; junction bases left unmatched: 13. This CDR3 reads CASSEIVRGRSGYGYTF. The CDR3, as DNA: TGTGCCAGCAGTGAAATCGTCAGGGGGAGATCCGGCTATGGCTACACCTTC.

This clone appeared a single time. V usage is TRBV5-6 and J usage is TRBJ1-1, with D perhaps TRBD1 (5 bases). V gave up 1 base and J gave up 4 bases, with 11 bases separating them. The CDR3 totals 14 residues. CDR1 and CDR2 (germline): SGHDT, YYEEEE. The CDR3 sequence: CASSLSGRGTEAFF. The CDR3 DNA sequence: TGTGCCAGCAGCTTGTCTGGGAGGGGCACTGAAGCTTTCTTT.

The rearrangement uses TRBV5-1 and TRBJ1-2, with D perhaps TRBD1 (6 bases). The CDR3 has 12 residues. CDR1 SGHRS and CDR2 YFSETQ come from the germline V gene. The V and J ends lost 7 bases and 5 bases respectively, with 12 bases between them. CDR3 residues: CASSGTRYGYTF. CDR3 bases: TGCGCCAGCTCCGGGACAAGGTATGGCTACACCTTC.

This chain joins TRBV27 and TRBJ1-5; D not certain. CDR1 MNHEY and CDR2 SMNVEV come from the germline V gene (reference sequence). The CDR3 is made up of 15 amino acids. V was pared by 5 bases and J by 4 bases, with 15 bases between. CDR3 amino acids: CASSPTNRENQPQHF. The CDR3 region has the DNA TGTGCCAGCAGTCCGACCAACAGAGAGAATCAGCCCCAGCATTTT.

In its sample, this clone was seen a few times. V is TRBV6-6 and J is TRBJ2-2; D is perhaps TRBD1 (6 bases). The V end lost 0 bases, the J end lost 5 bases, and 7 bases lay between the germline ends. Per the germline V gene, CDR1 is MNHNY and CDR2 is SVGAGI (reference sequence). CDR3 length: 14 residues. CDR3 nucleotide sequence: TGTGCCAGCAGTTACTCCACAGGGACCGGGGAGCTGTTTTTT. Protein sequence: CASSYSTGTGELFF.

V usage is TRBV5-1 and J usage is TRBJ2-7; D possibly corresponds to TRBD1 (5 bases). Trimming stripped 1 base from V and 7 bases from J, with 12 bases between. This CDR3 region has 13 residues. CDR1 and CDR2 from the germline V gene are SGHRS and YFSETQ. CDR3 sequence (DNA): TGCGCCAGCAGCTTGAGGATACGGACAGAGCAGTACTTC. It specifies CASSLRIRTEQYF.

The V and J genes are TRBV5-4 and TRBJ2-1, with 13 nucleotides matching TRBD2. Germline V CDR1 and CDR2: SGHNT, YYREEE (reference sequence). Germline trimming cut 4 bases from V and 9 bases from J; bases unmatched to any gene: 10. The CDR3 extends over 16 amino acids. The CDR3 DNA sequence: TGTGCCAGCAGCCACGGGACTAGCGGGACTCGGGCTGAGCAGTTCTTC. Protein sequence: CASSHGTSGTRAEQFF.

DNA for the CDR3: TGTGCCAGCAGCCAAGGGGGACGCTACGAGCAGTACTTC. Translating it yields CASSQGGRYEQYF. The rearrangement uses TRBV3-1 (or the pseudogene TRBV3-2) and TRBJ2-7; D is tentatively TRBD1 or TRBD2 (5 bases each). The CDR3 runs 13 residues. CDR1 LGHDT and CDR2 YNNKEL come from the germline V gene (reference sequence). Trimming stripped 1 base from V and 3 bases from J, with 7 bases between.

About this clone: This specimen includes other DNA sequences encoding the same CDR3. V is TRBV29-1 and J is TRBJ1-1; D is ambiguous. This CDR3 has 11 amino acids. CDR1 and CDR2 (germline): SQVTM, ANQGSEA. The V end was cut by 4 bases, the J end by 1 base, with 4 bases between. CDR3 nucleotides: TGCAGCGTTGGACAGAACACTGAAGCTTTCTTT. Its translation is CSVGQNTEAFF.

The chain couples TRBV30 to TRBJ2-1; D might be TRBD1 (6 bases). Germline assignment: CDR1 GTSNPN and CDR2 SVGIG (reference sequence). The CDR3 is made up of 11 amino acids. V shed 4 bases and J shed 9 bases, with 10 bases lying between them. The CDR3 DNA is TGTGCCTGGAATATCAGGGGTGAGCAGTTCTTC. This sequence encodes CAWNIRGEQFF.

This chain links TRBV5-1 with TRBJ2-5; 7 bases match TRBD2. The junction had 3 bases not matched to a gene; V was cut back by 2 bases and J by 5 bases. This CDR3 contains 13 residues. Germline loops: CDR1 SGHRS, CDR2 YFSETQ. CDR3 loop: CASSFREGETQYF. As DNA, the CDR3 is TGCGCCAGCAGCTTTAGGGAGGGGGAGACCCAGTACTTC.